Here is one T cell receptor beta chain with its context. The CDR3 runs 14 residues. The V gene's germline CDR1 is LNHDA and CDR2 SQIVND (reference sequence). V lost 7 bases, J lost 6 bases, and 11 bases stayed unmatched. MiXCR, run by TCRdb on the PCR reads, gives a single entry per CDR3 protein. The top ten hold about 5.3% of the sample, which has under 30,000 distinct CDR3 sequences, 49% seen once. This record comes from a study of vaccination and CD4 T cells after COVID-19. Turning to the study itself: In the convalescent cohort, there were six males and four females, two of them Hispanic. Post-diagnosis, post-COVID samples were collected after a median approximately 100 days, ranging 35 to 161. There were a few convalescent patients sampled at day 14 and again at days 161 to 241 post-vaccination.

As for time point: late sampling 161 to 241 days after vaccination in three convalescent patients. The receptor comes from a human donor who had recovered from COVID-19. The V gene is TRBV19, the J gene TRBJ2-7, with 8 bases that match TRBD2. The sample was CD4+ T cells from blood, taken about 7 months after SARS-CoV-2 vaccination. The chain's CDR3 is CASTPSGSMTEQYF. For the CDR3, the DNA is TGTGCCAGTACCCCCAGCGGGAGTATGACCGAGCAGTACTTC.